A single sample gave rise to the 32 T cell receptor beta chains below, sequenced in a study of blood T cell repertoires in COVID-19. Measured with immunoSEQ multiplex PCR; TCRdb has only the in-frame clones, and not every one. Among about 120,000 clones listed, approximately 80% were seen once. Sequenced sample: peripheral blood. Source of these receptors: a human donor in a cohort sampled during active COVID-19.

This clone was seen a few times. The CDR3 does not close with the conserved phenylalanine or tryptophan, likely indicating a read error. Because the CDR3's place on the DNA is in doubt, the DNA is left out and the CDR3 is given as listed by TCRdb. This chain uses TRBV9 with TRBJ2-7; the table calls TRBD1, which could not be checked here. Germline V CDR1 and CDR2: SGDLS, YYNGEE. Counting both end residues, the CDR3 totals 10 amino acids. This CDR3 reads CASSVADSYI.

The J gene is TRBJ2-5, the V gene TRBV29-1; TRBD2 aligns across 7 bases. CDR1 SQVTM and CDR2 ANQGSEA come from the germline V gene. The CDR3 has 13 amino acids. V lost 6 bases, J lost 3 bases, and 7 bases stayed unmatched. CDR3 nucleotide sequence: TGCAGCGTAGTTCGGGCGGGGGAAGAGACCCAGTACTTC. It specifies CSVVRAGEETQYF.

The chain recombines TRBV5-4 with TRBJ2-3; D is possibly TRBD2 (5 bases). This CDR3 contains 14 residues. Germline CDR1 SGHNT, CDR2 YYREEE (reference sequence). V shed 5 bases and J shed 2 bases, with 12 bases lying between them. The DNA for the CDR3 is TGTGCCAGCAGGGGAGCTAGCTACACAGATACGCAGTATTTT. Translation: CASRGASYTDTQYF.

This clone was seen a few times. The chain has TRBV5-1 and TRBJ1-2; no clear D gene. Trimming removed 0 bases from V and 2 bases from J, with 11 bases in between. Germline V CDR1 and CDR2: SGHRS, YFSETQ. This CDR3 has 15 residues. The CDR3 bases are TGCGCCAGCAGCTTGGATAGCACGCTCAACTATGGCTACACCTTC. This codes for CASSLDSTLNYGYTF.

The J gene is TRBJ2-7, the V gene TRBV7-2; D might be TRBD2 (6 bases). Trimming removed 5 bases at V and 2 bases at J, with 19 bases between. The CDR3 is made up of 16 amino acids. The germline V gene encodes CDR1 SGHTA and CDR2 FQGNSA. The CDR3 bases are TGTGCCAGCAGCCGGACCCTAGGCGGGACCGCCTACGAGCAGTACTTC. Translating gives CASSRTLGGTAYEQYF.

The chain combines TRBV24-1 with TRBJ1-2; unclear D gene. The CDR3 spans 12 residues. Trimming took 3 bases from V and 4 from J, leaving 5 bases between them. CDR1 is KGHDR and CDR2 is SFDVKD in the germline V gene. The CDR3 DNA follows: TGTGCCACCAGTGATCCACTCTATGGCTACACCTTC. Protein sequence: CATSDPLYGYTF.

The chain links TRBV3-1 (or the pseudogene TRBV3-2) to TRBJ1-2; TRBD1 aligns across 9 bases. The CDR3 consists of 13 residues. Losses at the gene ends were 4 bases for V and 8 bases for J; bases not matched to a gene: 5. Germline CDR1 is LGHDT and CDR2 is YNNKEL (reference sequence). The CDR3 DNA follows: TGTGCCAGCAGCCCCGGACAGGGGCGCGGCTACACCTTC. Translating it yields CASSPGQGRGYTF.

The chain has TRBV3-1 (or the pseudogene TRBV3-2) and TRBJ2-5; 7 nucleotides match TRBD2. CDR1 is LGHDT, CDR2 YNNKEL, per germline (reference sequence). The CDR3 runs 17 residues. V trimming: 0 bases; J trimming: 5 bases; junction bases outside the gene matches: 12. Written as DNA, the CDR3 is TGTGCCAGCAGCCAAGAGGGGGGGTATGTAAGGCGGGAGACCCAGTACTTC. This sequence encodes CASSQEGGYVRRETQYF.

This chain's CDR3 is CASSESAGWNYGYTF. The CDR3 nucleotides are TGTGCCAGCAGTGAATCGGCAGGGTGGAACTATGGCTACACCTTC. The chain combines TRBV2 with TRBJ1-2; perhaps TRBD1 as D (5 bases). The CDR3 has 15 amino acids. Trimming pared 2 bases from V and 2 bases from J, leaving 12 bases between. The V gene's germline CDR1 is SNHLY and CDR2 FYNNEI.

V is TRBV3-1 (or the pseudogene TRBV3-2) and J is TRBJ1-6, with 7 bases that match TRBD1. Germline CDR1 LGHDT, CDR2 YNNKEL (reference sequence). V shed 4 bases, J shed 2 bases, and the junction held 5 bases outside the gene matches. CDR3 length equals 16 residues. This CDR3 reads CASSRGQEPYNSPLHF. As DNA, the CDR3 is TGTGCCAGCAGCCGAGGACAGGAGCCCTATAATTCACCCCTCCACTTT.

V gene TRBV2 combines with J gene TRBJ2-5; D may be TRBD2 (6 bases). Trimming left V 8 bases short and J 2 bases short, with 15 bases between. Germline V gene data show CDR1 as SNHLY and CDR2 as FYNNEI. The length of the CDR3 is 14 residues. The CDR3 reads CASGDRDWQETQYF. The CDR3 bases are TGTGCCAGCGGGGACCGGGACTGGCAAGAGACCCAGTACTTC.

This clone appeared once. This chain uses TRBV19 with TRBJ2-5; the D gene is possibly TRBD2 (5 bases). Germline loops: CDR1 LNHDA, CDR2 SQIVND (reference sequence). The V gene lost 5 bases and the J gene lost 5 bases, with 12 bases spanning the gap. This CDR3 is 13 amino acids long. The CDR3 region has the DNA TGTGCCAGTAGTGGAACTAGGATGGAGACCCAGTACTTC. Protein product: CASSGTRMETQYF.

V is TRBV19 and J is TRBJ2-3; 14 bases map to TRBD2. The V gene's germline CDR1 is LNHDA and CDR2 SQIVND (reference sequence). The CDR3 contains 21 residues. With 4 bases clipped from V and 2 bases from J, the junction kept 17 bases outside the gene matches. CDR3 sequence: CASSTPRTSGGPHFLTDTQYF. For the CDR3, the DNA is TGTGCCAGTAGTACGCCTAGGACTAGCGGGGGGCCTCATTTCCTCACAGATACGCAGTATTTT.

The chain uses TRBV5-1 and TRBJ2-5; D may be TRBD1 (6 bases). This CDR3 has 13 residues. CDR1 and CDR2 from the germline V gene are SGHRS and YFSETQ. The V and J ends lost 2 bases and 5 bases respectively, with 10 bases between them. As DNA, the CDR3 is TGCGCCAGCAGCTTCGGGCAGGGGGAGACCCAGTACTTC. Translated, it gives CASSFGQGETQYF.

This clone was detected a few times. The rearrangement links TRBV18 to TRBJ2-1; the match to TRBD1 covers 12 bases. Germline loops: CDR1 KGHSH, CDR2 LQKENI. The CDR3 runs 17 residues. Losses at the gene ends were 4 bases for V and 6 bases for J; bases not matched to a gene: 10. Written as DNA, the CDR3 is TGTGCCAGCTCACTGTCACCGGGACAGGGGGCTGGCAATGAGCAGTTCTTC. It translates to CASSLSPGQGAGNEQFF.

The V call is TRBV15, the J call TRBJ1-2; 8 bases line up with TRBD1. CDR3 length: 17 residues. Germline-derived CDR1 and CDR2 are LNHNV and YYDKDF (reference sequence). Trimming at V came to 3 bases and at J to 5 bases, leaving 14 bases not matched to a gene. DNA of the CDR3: TGTGCCACCAGCAGGCCCAGGGGGCAAACCCTGGGTTATGGCTACACCTTC. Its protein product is CATSRPRGQTLGYGYTF.

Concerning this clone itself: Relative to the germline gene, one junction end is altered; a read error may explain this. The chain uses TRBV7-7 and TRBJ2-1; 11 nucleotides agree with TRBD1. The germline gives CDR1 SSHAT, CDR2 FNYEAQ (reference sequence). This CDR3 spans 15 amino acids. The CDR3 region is CASSAGTGGHNEQFF. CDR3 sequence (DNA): TGTGCTAGCAGCGCTGGGACAGGGGGACACAATGAGCAGTTCTTC.

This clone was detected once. DNA of the CDR3: TGTGCCAGCAGCTTAAGGCTAGCGGGGAACACCGGGGAGCTGTTTTTT. Translation gives CASSLRLAGNTGELFF. The chain joins TRBV7-2 to TRBJ2-2; TRBD2 matches at 8 bases. There are 16 residues in the CDR3. Looked up from germline, CDR1 is SGHTA and CDR2 is FQGNSA. V shed 2 bases and J 1 base; nucleotides not matched to a gene: 3.

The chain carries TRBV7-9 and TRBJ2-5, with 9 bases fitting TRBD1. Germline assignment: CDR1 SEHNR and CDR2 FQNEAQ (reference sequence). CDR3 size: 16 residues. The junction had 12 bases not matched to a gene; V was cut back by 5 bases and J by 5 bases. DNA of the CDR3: TGTGCCAGCAGCCAGGACAGGGGCCAACCCCGGGAGACCCAGTACTTC. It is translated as CASSQDRGQPRETQYF.

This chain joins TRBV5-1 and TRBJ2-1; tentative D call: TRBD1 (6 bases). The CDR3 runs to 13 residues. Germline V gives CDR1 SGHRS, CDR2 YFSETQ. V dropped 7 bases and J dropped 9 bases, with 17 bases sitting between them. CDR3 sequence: CASRPFRTAEQFF. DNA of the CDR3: TGCGCCAGCCGCCCATTCCGGACAGCTGAGCAGTTCTTC.

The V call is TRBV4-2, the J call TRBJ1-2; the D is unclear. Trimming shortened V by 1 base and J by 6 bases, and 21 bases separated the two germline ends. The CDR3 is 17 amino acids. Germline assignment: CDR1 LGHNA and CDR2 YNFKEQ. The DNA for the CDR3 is TGTGCCAGCAGCCAAGTTGGAGCGACCCCAGGCGGGGATGGCTACACCTTC. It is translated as CASSQVGATPGGDGYTF.

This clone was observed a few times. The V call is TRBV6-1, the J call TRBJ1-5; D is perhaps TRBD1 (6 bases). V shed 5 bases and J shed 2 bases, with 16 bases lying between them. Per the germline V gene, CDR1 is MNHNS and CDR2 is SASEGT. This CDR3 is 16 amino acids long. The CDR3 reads CASSKVPGDGNQPQHF. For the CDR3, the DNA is TGTGCCAGCAGTAAAGTGCCAGGGGACGGCAATCAGCCCCAGCATTTT.

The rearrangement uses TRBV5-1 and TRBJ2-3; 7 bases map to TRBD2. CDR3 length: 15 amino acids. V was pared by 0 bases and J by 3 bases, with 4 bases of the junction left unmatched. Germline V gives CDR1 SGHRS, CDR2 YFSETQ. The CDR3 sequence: CASSLGSGVTDTQYF. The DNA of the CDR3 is TGCGCCAGCAGCTTGGGGAGCGGGGTAACAGATACGCAGTATTTT.

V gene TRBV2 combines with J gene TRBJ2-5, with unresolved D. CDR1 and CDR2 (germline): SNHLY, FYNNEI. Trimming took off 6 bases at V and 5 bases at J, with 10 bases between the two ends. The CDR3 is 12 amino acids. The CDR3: CASRRGVETQYF. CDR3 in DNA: TGTGCCAGCAGGCGAGGAGTCGAGACCCAGTACTTC.

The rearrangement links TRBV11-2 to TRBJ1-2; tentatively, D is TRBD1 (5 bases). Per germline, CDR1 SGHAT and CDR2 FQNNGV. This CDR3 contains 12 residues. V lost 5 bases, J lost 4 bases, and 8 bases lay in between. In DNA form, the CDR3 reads TGTGCCAGCAGCCCAGGGTTCTATGGCTACACCTTC. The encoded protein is CASSPGFYGYTF.

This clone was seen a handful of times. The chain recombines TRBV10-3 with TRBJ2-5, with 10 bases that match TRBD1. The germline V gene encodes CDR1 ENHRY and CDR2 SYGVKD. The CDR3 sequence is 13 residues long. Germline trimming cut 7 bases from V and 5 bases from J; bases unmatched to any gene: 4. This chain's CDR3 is CAIKGQGVETQYF. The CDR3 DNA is TGTGCCATCAAAGGACAGGGGGTTGAGACCCAGTACTTC.

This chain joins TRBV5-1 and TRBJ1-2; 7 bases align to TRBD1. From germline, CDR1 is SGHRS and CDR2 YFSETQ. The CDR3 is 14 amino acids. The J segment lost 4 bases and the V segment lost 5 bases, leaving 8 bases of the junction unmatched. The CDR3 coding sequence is TGCGCCAGCAGTTGGGGGGACAGTGGCTATGGCTACACCTTC. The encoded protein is CASSWGDSGYGYTF.

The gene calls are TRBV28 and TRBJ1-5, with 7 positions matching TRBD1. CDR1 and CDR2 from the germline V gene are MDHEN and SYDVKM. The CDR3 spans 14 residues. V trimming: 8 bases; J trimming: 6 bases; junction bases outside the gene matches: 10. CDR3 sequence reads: CASGFAGGSQPQHF. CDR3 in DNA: TGTGCCAGCGGGTTTGCAGGGGGAAGTCAGCCCCAGCATTTT. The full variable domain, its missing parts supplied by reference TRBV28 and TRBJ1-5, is DVKVTQSSRYLVKRTGEKVFLECVQDMDHENMFWYRQDPGLGLRLIYFSYDVKMKEKGDIPEGYSVSREKKERFSLILESASTNQTSMYLCASGFAGGSQPQHFGDGTRLSIL.

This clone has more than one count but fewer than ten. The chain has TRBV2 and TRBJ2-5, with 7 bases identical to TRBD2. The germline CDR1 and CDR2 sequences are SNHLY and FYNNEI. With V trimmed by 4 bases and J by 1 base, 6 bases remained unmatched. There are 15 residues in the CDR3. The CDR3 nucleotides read TGTGCCAGCAGTGGGGCCGTAGCGGGCCAAGAGACCCAGTACTTC. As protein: CASSGAVAGQETQYF.

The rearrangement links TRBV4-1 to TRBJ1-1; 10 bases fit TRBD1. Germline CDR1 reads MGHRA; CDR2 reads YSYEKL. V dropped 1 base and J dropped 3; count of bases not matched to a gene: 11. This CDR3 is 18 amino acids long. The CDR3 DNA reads TGCGCCAGCAGCCAAGCTCCGGGACAGGGGCGCTGGGACACTGAAGCTTTCTTT. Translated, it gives CASSQAPGQGRWDTEAFF.

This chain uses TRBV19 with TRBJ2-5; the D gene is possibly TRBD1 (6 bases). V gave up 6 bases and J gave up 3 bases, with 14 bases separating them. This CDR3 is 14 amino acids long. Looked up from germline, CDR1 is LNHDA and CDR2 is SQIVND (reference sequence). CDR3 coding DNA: TGTGCCAGTAGCATCCTGGCAGGGGAAGAGACCCAGTACTTC. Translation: CASSILAGEETQYF.

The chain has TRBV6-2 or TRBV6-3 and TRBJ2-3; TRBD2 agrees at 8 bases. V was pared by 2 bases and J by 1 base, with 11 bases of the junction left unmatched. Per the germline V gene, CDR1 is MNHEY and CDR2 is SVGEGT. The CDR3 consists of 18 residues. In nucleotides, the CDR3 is TGTGCCAGCAGTTACCTCGAATCCCGGGGGGGCGGCACAGATACGCAGTATTTT. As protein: CASSYLESRGGGTDTQYF.